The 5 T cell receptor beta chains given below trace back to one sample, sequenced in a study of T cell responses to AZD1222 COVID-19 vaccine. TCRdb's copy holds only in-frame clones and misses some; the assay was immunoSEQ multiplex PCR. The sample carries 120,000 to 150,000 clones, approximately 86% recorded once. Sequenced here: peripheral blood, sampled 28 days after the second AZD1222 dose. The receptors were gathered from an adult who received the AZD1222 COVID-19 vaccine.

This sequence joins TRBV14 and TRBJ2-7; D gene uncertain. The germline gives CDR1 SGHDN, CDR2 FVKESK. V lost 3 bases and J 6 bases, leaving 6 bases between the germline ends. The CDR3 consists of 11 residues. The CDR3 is CASSQGTEQYF. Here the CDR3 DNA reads TGTGCCAGCAGCCAGGGTACCGAGCAGTACTTC.

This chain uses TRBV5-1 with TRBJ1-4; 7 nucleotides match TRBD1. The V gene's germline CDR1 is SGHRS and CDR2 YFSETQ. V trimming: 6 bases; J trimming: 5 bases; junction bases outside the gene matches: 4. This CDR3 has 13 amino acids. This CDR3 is CASKPGQNEKLFF. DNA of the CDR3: TGCGCCAGCAAACCGGGACAGAATGAAAAACTGTTTTTT.

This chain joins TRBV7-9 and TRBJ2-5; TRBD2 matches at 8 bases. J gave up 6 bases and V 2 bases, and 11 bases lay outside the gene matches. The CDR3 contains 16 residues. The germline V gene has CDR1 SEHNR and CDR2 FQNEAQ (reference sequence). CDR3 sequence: CASSLYEVAGKQTQYF. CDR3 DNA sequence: TGTGCCAGCAGCTTATACGAGGTAGCGGGGAAGCAGACCCAGTACTTC.

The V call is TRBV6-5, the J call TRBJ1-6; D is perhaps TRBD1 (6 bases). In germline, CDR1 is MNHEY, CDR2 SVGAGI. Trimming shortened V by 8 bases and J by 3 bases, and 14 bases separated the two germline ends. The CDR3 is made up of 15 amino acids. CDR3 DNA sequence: TGTGCCAGCCGATCGGGGGCGCTCTATAATTCACCCCTCCACTTT. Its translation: CASRSGALYNSPLHF.

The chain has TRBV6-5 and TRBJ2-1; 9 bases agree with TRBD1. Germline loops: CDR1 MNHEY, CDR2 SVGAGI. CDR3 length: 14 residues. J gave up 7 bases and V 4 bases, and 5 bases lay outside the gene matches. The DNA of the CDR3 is TGTGCCAGCAGTTCTACAGGGGGCTCTAATGAGCAGTTCTTC. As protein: CASSSTGGSNEQFF.